The sequence of this T cell receptor (beta chain) was determined in a study of shared clonotypes between healthy human individuals. Study at large: Every donor yielded three CD4 naive, three CD4 memory, two CD8 naive and one CD8 memory plate.

Each donor was a Caucasian adult residing in Nashville, Tennessee. Study observations and caveats: Despite large depth, sorted-subset datasets appeared incompletely sequenced.

Several immunoSEQ plates received, in even portions, the genomic DNA of each subset. Profiled with immunoSEQ multiplex PCR; TCRdb holds only in-frame clones, not every one. The profile shows around 700,000 clones, 74% of them singletons. This clone was picked up many times. Its antigen is unidentified. The source material was memory CD4+ T cells sorted from blood. Subset reported: CD45RA-negative fraction. This clonotype was sampled from a woman in her twenties or thirties in good health.

CDR3 in amino acids: CASGHYEQYF. The CDR3 DNA sequence: TGTGCCAGCGGACACTACGAGCAGTACTTC. This chain uses TRBV7-9 with TRBJ2-7; D possibly corresponds to TRBD1 (5 bases). Trimming left V 8 bases short and J 3 bases short, with 5 bases between. The CDR3 is 10 amino acids. Germline loops: CDR1 SEHNR, CDR2 FQNEAQ (reference sequence).